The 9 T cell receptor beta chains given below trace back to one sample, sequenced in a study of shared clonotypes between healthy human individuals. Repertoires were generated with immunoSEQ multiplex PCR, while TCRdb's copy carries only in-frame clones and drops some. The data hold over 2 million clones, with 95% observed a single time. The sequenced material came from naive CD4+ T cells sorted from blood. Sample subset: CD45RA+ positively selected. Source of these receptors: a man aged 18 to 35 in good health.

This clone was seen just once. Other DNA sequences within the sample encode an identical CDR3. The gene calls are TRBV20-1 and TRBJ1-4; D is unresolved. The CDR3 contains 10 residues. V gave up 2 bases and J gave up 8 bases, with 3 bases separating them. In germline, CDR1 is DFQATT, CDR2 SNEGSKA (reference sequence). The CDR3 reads CSARSEKLFF. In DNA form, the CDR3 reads TGCAGTGCTAGATCGGAAAAACTGTTTTTT.

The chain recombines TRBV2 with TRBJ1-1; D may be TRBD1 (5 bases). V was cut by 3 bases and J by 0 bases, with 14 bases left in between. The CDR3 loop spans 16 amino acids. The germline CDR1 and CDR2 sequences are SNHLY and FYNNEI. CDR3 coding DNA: TGTGCCAGCAGTGATTCAGGGTCTAGCATGAACACTGAAGCTTTCTTT. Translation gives CASSDSGSSMNTEAFF.

CDR3 bases: TGTGCCAGCAGTTACACCGCCCTGACACCCAATGAGCAGTTCTTC. It codes for CASSYTALTPNEQFF. The rearrangement uses TRBV6-5 and TRBJ2-1; D call uncertain. With 2 bases removed from V and 6 bases from J, the gap between germline ends came to 14 bases. The CDR3 spans 15 residues. CDR1 and CDR2 from the germline V gene are MNHEY and SVGAGI.

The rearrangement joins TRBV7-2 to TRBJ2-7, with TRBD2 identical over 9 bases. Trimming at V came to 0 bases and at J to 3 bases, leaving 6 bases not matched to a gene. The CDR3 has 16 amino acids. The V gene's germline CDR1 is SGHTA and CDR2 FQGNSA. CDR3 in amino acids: CASSLAGSGSVYEQYF. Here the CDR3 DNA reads TGTGCCAGCAGCTTAGCGGGTAGCGGGAGCGTCTACGAGCAGTACTTC.

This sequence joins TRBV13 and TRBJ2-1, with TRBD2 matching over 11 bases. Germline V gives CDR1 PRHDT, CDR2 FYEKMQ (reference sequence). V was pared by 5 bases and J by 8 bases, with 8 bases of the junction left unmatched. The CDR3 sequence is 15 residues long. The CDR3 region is CASSRTSGGPDEQFF. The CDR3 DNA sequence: TGTGCCAGCAGCCGTACTAGCGGGGGACCCGATGAGCAGTTCTTC.

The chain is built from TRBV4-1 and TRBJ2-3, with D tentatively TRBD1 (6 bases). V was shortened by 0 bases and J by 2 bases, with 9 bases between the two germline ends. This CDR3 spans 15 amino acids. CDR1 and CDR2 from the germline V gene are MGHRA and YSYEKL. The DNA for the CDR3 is TGCGCCAGCAGCCAAGATCAGGGGAACACAGATACGCAGTATTTT. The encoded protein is CASSQDQGNTDTQYF.

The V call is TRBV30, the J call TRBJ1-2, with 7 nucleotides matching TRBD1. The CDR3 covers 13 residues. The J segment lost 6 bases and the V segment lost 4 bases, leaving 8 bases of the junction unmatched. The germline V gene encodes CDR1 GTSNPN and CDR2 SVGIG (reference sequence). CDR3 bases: TGTGCCTGGAATTCACAGGGGAGCAATGGCTACACCTTC. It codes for CAWNSQGSNGYTF.

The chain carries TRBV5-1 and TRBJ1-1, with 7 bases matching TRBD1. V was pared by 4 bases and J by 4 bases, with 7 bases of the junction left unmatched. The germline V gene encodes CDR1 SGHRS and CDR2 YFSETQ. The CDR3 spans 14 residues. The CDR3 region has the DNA TGCGCCAGCAGCCTACAGGGGTACGGCACTGAAGCTTTCTTT. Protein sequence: CASSLQGYGTEAFF.

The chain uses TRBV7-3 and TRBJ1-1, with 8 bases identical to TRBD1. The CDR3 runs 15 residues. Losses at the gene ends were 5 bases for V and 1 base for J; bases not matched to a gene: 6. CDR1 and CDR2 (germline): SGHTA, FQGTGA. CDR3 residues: CASSPTGTGNTEAFF. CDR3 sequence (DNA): TGTGCCAGCAGCCCCACCGGGACAGGGAACACTGAAGCTTTCTTT.